The 21 T cell receptor beta chains below all came from one sample that was sequenced in a study of blood T cell repertoires in COVID-19. Generated by immunoSEQ multiplex PCR, the TCRdb table keeps only in-frame clones and is missing some. The sample contains about 250,000 clones, approximately 80% of which appear only once. The sequenced sample was PBMCs or T cells enriched from blood (not recorded which). These receptors all come from a man aged 35 to 55 who had been exposed to COVID-19.

The V and J genes are TRBV1 and TRBJ2-1; the table calls TRBD2, which could not be checked here. TRBV1 is assigned pseudogene status. The CDR3 spans 15 residues. This CDR3 reads CTSSPGLVIYNEQFF. The CDR3 region has the DNA TGCACCAGCAGCCCGGGACTAGTTATCTACAATGAGCAGTTCTTC.

The sample holds many counts of this clone. The chain links TRBV30 to TRBJ1-6; 7 nucleotides agree with TRBD1. This CDR3 has 17 amino acids. Germline loops: CDR1 GTSNPN, CDR2 SVGIG (reference sequence). Trimming cost V 5 bases and J 8 bases; bases outside gene matches: 18. CDR3 DNA sequence: TGTGCCTGGGCTACTGGGGCGCGGACAGGAAATTATTCACCCCTCCACTTT. It translates to CAWATGARTGNYSPLHF.

The chain links TRBV7-6 to TRBJ1-3; no clear D gene. CDR1 and CDR2 (germline): SGHVS, FNYEAQ. V lost 7 bases and J lost 0, with 16 bases in between. The CDR3 runs 16 residues. The CDR3 nucleotides are TGTGCCAGCACTCTACTAGCCCCGAGCTCTGGAAACACCATATATTTT. This encodes CASTLLAPSSGNTIYF.

The genes are TRBV4-1 and TRBJ1-1; the match to TRBD1 covers 9 bases. Germline lookup yields CDR1 MGHRA and CDR2 YSYEKL. The CDR3 consists of 15 residues. Trimming removed 0 bases from V and 4 bases from J; junction bases left unmatched: 3. The CDR3 bases are TGCGCCAGCAGCCAAGATGGGACAGGGCTCACTGAAGCTTTCTTT. Encoded protein: CASSQDGTGLTEAFF.

The chain has TRBV10-3 and TRBJ2-5; 7 bases agree with TRBD1. There are 12 residues in the CDR3. Germline V CDR1 and CDR2: ENHRY, SYGVKD. Trimming cost V 9 bases and J 3 bases; bases outside gene matches: 4. The CDR3 here is CAIRDSEETQYF. As DNA, the CDR3 is TGTGCCATAAGGGACAGTGAAGAGACCCAGTACTTC.

The gene calls are TRBV27 and TRBJ2-3; 13 positions match TRBD2. This CDR3 comprises 17 residues. Germline trimming cut 6 bases from V and 5 bases from J; bases unmatched to any gene: 11. Germline V lookup: CDR1 MNHEY, CDR2 SMNVEV (reference sequence). The CDR3 DNA reads TGTGCCAGCAGGATCGGGACTAGCGGGAAAGTAGGAGATACGCAGTATTTT. Its protein product is CASRIGTSGKVGDTQYF.

The CDR3: CASSLGNTDTQYF. The CDR3 DNA follows: TGTGCCAGCAGCCTCGGTAACACAGATACGCAGTATTTT. The V gene is TRBV12-3 or TRBV12-4, the J gene TRBJ2-3; D is unresolved. Trimming cost V 6 bases and J 2 bases, with 9 bases left between them. The CDR3 totals 13 residues.

V gene TRBV19 combines with J gene TRBJ2-5, with TRBD2 as a possible D gene (6 bases). Germline V gene sequence: CDR1 LNHDA, CDR2 SQIVND (reference sequence). This CDR3 spans 15 amino acids. V dropped 5 bases and J dropped 9 bases, with 22 bases sitting between them. CDR3 residues: CASSARTTQRSAQYF. Here the CDR3 DNA reads TGTGCCAGTAGTGCAAGGACTACTCAGAGATCGGCCCAGTACTTC.

This rearrangement joins TRBV7-9 to TRBJ2-5; TRBD2 agrees at 9 bases. CDR1 is SEHNR and CDR2 is FQNEAQ in the germline V gene (reference sequence). The CDR3 loop spans 17 amino acids. Unmatched junction bases numbered 13, after V lost 4 bases and J lost 4 bases. This chain's CDR3 is CASSWGMREGARETQYF. The CDR3 nucleotides read TGTGCCAGCAGCTGGGGTATGCGGGAGGGGGCAAGAGAGACCCAGTACTTC.

The chain employs TRBV19 and TRBJ2-7; 9 bases align to TRBD2. With V trimmed by 4 bases and J by 5 bases, 9 bases remained unmatched. Germline V gives CDR1 LNHDA, CDR2 SQIVND (reference sequence). The CDR3 extends over 15 amino acids. The CDR3 DNA reads TGTGCCAGTAGTACCGGGACTAGCAGTTCCGACGAGCAGTACTTC. Its protein product is CASSTGTSSSDEQYF.

The V gene is TRBV19, the J gene TRBJ2-1, with 7 positions matching TRBD2. Germline loops: CDR1 LNHDA, CDR2 SQIVND (reference sequence). The junction had 12 bases not matched to a gene; V was cut back by 3 bases and J by 7 bases. The CDR3 consists of 16 residues. CDR3 DNA: TGTGCCAGTAGTATGTCCAACCCCGCCGGGAGGAATGAGCAGTTCTTC. Residues: CASSMSNPAGRNEQFF.

In this sample, this clone turned up once. The V and J genes are TRBV5-6 and TRBJ1-1, with D hard to call. This CDR3 spans 15 amino acids. V was cut by 5 bases and J by 4 bases, with 18 bases left in between. Germline CDR1 reads SGHDT; CDR2 reads YYEEEE. The CDR3 DNA reads TGTGCCAGCAGTCCAAAAACGATAGCTGGCACTGAAGCTTTCTTT. Its translation: CASSPKTIAGTEAFF.

The chain carries TRBV12-3 or TRBV12-4 and TRBJ1-2; TRBD1 matches 7 bases. Trimming removed 6 bases from V and 7 bases from J; junction bases left unmatched: 8. CDR3 length equals 13 residues. The CDR3 region has the DNA TGTGCCAGCAGAATGACAGGGTTTGCTGGCTACACCTTC. Residues: CASRMTGFAGYTF.

The genes are TRBV19 and TRBJ2-3, with D tentatively TRBD2 (5 bases). Germline V gene data show CDR1 as LNHDA and CDR2 as SQIVND (reference sequence). V lost 8 bases to trimming and J lost 2 bases, with 20 bases between them. The CDR3 extends over 16 amino acids. DNA of the CDR3: TGTGCCAGTTCAGACGGAGGTATCAGACTCACAGATACGCAGTATTTT. Translating it yields CASSDGGIRLTDTQYF.

This chain joins TRBV5-1 and TRBJ2-1; D unclear. V lost 0 bases, J lost 1 base, and 5 bases lay in between. The CDR3 is 14 amino acids. CDR1 is SGHRS, CDR2 YFSETQ, per germline. The CDR3 protein is CASSLGESYNEQFF. The CDR3 region has the DNA TGCGCCAGCAGCTTGGGCGAATCCTACAATGAGCAGTTCTTC.

The chain uses TRBV2 and TRBJ1-5; the D gene is possibly TRBD1 (6 bases). V lost 6 bases, J lost 1 base, and 16 bases lay in between. The germline V gene encodes CDR1 SNHLY and CDR2 FYNNEI. This CDR3 spans 16 amino acids. The CDR3 reads CASRTGPRGSNQPQHF. For the CDR3, the DNA is TGTGCCAGCAGGACCGGGCCCAGGGGCAGCAATCAGCCCCAGCATTTT. Complete variable domain (other parts from reference TRBV2 and TRBJ1-5): EPEVTQTPSHQVTQMGQEVILRCVPISNHLYFYWYRQILGQKVEFLVSFYNNEISEKSEIFDDQFSVERPDGSNFTLKIRSTKLEDSAMYFCASRTGPRGSNQPQHFGDGTRLSIL.

The CDR3 DNA follows: TGTGCCAGCAGCGTATCTACTATGGGGCTAGTTAACGAGCAGTACTTC. This translates into CASSVSTMGLVNEQYF. The V and J genes are TRBV9 and TRBJ2-7; maybe TRBD1 (5 bases). Germline values: CDR1 SGDLS, CDR2 YYNGEE. The ends were cut back, 1 base at V and 5 bases at J, with 19 bases in the middle. CDR3 length equals 16 residues.

CDR3 nucleotide sequence: TGTGCCAGCAGCTTTGACCGAGGAGTTTTTGAGGATGGCTACACCTTC. Encoded protein: CASSFDRGVFEDGYTF. This chain links TRBV7-2 with TRBJ1-2; D unresolved. Germline loops: CDR1 SGHTA, CDR2 FQGNSA. Trimming stripped 3 bases from V and 6 bases from J, with 20 bases between. This CDR3 comprises 16 residues.

This clone occurred once. The chain employs TRBV5-6 and TRBJ1-2, with D possibly being TRBD1 (6 bases). There are 16 residues in the CDR3. CDR1 and CDR2 (germline): SGHDT, YYEEEE. The V end lost 4 bases, the J end lost 3 bases, and 19 bases lay between the germline ends. The CDR3 loop reads CASSSEHRGGYYGYTF. CDR3 nucleotides: TGTGCCAGCAGCAGCGAACATAGGGGGGGATACTATGGCTACACCTTC.

The V call is TRBV10-1, the J call TRBJ1-1; TRBD1 matches at 10 bases. The CDR3 extends over 15 amino acids. Germline lookup yields CDR1 WNHNN and CDR2 SYGVQD (reference sequence). J was trimmed by 4 bases and V by 6 bases; bases with no gene match: 8. CDR3 region: CASSVGTGAGTEAFF. The CDR3 DNA reads TGCGCCAGCAGCGTTGGGACAGGGGCGGGCACTGAAGCTTTCTTT.

This clone has more than one count but fewer than ten. The chain joins TRBV18 to TRBJ2-7; 10 bases are shared with TRBD2. The J segment lost 3 bases and the V segment lost 6 bases, leaving 5 bases of the junction unmatched. This CDR3 has 14 amino acids. Germline values: CDR1 KGHSH, CDR2 LQKENI. The chain's CDR3 is CASSVAGGFYEQYF. The CDR3 bases are TGTGCCAGCTCGGTAGCGGGAGGCTTCTACGAGCAGTACTTC. The full variable domain, in which reference TRBV18 and TRBJ2-7 provide the parts outside the CDR3, is NAGVMQNPRHLVRRRGQEARLRCSPMKGHSHVYWYRQLPEEGLKFMVYLQKENIIDESGMPKERFSAEFPKEGPSILRIQQVVRGDSAAYFCASSVAGGFYEQYFGPGTRLTVT.